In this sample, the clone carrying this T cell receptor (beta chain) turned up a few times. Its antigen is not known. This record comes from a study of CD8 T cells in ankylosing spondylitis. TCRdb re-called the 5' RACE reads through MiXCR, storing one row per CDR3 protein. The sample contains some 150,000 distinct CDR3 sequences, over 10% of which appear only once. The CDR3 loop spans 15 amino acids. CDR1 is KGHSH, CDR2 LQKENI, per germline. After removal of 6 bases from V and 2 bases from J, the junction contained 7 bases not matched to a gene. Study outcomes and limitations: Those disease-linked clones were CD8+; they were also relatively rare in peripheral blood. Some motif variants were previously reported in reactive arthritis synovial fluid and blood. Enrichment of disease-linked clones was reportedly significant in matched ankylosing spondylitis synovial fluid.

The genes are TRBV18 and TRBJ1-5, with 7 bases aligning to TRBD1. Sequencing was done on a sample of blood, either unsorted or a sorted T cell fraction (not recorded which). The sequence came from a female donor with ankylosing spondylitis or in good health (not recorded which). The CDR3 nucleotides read TGTGCCAGCTCGCTCGACAGGGTAGGCAATCAGCCCCAGCATTTT. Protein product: CASSLDRVGNQPQHF.